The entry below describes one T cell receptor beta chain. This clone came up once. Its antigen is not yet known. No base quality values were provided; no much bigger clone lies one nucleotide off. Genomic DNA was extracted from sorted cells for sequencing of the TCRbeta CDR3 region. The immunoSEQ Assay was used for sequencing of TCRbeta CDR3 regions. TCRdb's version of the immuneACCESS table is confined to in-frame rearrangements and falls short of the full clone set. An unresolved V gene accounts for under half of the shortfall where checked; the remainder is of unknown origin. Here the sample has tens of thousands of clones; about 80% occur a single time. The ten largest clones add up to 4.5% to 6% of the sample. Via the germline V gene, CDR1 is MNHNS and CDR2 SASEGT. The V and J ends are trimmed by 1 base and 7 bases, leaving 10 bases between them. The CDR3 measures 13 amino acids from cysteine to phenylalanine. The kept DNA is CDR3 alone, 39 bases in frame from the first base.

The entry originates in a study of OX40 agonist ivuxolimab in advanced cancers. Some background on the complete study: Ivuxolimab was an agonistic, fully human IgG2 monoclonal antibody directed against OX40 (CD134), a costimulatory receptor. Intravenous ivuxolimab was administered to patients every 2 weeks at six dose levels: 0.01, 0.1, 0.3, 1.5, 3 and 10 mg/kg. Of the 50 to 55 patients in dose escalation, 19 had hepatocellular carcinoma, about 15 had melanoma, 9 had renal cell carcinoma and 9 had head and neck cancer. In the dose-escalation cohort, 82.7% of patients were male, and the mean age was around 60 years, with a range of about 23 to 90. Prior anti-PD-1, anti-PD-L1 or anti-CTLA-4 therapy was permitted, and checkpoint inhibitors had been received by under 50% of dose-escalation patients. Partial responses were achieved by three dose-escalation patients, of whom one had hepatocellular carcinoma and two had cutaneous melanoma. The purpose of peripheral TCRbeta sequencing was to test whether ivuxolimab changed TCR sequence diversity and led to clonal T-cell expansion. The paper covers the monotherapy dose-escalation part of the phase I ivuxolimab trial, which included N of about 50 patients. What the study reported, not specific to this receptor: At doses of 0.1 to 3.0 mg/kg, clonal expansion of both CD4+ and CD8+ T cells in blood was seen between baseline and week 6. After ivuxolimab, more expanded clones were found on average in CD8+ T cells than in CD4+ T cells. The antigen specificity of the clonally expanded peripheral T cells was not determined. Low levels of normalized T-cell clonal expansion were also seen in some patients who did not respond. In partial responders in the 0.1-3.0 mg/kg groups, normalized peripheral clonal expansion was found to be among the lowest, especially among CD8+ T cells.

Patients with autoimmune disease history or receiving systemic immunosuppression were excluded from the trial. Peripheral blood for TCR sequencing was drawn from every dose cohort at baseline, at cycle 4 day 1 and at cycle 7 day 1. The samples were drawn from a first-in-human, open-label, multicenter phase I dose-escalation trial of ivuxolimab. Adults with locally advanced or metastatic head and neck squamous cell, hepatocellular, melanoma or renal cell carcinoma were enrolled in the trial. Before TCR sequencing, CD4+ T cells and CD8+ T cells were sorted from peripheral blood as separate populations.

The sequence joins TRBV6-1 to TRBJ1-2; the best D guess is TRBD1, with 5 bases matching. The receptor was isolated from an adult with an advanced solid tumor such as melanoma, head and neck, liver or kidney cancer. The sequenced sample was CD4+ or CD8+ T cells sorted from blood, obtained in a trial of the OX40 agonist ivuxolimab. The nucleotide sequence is TGTGCCAGCAGTGAAGTCAGGGACGCTGGCTACACCTTC. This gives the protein CASSEVRDAGYTF.